A selection of T cell receptor beta chains follows, all from one sample in a study of regulatory T cells in long-lasting Graves disease. TCRdb reprocessed the multiplex PCR reads via MiXCR and lists one record per CDR3 protein. The table includes 400,000 to 450,000 distinct CDR3 sequences, 14% to 15% detected once. These data are also associated with another study on T cells in Graves' hyperthyroidism and ophthalmopathy.

The starting material was peripheral blood mononuclear cells (PBMCs), obtained at new diagnosis, from a patient treated with antithyroid drugs. The receptors derive from a woman aged 25 to 39 with Graves disease. Each CDR3 is given with its conserved first and last residue. Each record gives: V gene, J gene, clone size, CDR3 protein. Some rows have no size entry. The others give once, few or many, or a class for an expanded clone.

TRBV20-1	TRBJ2-1	-	CSASYPLAEQLF
TRBV7-8	TRBJ1-2	many	CASSLASYRGYTF
TRBV4-1	TRBJ2-1	-	CASSQDPESHSYNEQFF
TRBV10-1	TRBJ2-7	few	CASSEGRRTYEQYF
TRBV20-1	TRBJ2-1	many	CSASLAGVGYNEQFF
TRBV20-1	TRBJ2-7	many	CSLQPGLAAYEQYF
TRBV20-1	TRBJ1-2	few	CSAETGNYGYTF
TRBV28	TRBJ1-2	many	CASSYGQGGYGYTF
TRBV3-1	TRBJ1-1	many	CASSRQGSNTEAFF
TRBV5-1	TRBJ1-5	many	CASSLAGEGNQPQHF
TRBV29-1	TRBJ1-2	-	CSVLAGGAGYGYTF